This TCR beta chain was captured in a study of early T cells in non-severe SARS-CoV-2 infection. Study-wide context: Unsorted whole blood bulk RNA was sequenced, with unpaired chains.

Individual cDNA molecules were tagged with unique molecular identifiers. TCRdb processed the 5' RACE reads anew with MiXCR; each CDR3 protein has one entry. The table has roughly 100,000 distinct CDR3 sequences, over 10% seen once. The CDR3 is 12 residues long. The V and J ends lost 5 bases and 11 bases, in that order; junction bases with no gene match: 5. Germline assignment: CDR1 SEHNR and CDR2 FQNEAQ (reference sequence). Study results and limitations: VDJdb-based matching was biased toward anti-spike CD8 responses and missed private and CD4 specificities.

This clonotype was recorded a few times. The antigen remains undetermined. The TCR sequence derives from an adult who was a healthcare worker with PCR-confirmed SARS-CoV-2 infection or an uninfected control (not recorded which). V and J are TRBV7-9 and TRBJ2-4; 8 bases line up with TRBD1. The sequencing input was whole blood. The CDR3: CASSQQGVFQYF. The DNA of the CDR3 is TGTGCCAGCAGCCAACAGGGGGTGTTTCAGTACTTC.